Given below is one T cell receptor beta chain in context. Its antigen remains unidentified. Assay: immunoSEQ multiplex PCR; the TCRdb copy retains only in-frame clones and omits some. Of tens of thousands of clones listed, approximately 82% are singletons. The CDR3 is 11 amino acids. V was clipped by 4 bases and J by 9 bases, with 8 bases between them. From germline, CDR1 is KGHDR and CDR2 SFDVKD. Ahead of sequencing, the ViraFEST assay grew antigen-specific CD4+ T cells using viral peptide pools. CD4+ T cell isolation took place after 10 days of culture. As their vaccination, participants received two doses of either BNT162b2 or mRNA-1273. Having tested negative for nucleocapsid antibodies, the vaccine recipients showed no prior SARS-CoV-2 infection. Every well housed two million PBMC, which grew in culture alongside 10 IU/ml IL-2 and around 9.4 ug/ml peptides. Days 3 and 7 were when half the medium was replaced with IL-2 medium.

The sample is drawn from a study of vaccination effects on CD4 cells after COVID-19. The sequences come from CD4+ T cells from PBMCs cultured with HCoV-NL63 spike peptides, collected after COVID-19 vaccination. The V and J genes are TRBV24-1 and TRBJ2-5; D remains unclear. The clonotype was recovered from a human donor who received a COVID-19 vaccine. Some clones in this sample may be carry-over from other donors' samples. The CDR3, as DNA: TGTGCCACCAGTGACACCTGGGCCCAGTACTTC. Amino acids: CATSDTWAQYF.